This note documents a single T cell receptor beta chain sequence. Its antigen is unidentified. It was at deep level that the assay was run. The table came from immunoSEQ multiplex PCR; TCRdb's copy has only in-frame clones and leaves some out. The sample lists fewer than 700,000 clones, 85% to 95% seen once, with 0.095% to 0.14% in the top ten. These data come from a study of shared clonotypes between healthy human individuals. Study results and limitations: Sampling used blood alone; tissue repertoires probably differ.

CD45RO-negative, CCR7-positively selected cells formed the naive CD8 fraction, excluding terminally differentiated effector memory CD45RA+ cells. Adults of Caucasian background living in Nashville, Tennessee made up all donors. Trimming removed 1 base from V and 4 bases from J, with 17 bases in between. In germline, CDR1 is MGHDK, CDR2 SYGVNS. The CDR3 is 16 amino acids. This chain joins TRBV25-1 and TRBJ2-7, with D perhaps TRBD2 (6 bases). This receptor was taken from a woman in her twenties or thirties in good health. What was sequenced was naive CD8+ T cells sorted from blood. CDR3: CASSESRRAGVYEQYF. DNA of the CDR3: TGTGCCAGCAGTGAATCCAGGAGGGCAGGTGTTTACGAGCAGTACTTC.